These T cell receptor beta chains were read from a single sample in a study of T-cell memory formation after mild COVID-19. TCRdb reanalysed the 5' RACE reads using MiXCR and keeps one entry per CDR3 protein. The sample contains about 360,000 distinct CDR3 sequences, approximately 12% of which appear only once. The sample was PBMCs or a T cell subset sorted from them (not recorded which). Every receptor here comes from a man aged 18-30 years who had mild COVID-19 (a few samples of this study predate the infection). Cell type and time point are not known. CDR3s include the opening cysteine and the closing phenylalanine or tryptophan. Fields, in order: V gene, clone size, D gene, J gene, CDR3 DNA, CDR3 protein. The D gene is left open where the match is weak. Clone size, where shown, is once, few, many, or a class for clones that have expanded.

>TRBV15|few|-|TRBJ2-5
TGTGCCACCCGACGTGAGGGCAGACAAGAGACCCAGTACTTC
CATRREGRQETQYF
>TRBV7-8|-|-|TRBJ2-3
TGTGCCAGCAGCTTACGTCCGGGGCGCACAGATACGCAGTATTTT
CASSLRPGRTDTQYF
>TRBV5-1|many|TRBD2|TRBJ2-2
TGCGCCAGCAGCCCCACCCCCGGGGGGGCCATCGGGGAGCTGTTTTTT
CASSPTPGGAIGELFF
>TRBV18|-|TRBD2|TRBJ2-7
TGTGCCAGCTCACGAATACCCCCTCCGAGCGGGGGGCACTACGAGCAGTACTTC
CASSRIPPPSGGHYEQYF
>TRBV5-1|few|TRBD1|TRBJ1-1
TGCGCCAGCGCACAGGGGGCAGATCGGCATAGGAACACTGAAGCTTTCTTT
CASAQGADRHRNTEAFF
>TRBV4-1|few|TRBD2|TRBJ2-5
TGCGCCAGCAGCGCGCGGGAGGGGGAGACCCAGTACTTC
CASSAREGETQYF
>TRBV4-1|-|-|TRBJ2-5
TGCGCCAGCAGCCAAGATCCAGCAGGGTTCGCTGAGACCCAGTACTTC
CASSQDPAGFAETQYF
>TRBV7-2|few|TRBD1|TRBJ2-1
TGTGCCACCACAAATACAGGGGTCTTGGAGCAGTTCTTC
CATTNTGVLEQFF
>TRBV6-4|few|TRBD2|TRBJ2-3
TGTGCCAGCAGTTTCATAGCGGGGGACGGCACAGATACGCAGTATTTT
CASSFIAGDGTDTQYF
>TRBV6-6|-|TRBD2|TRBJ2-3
TGTGCCAGCAGTTACTCGATCAGCGGGGGTGATACGCAGTATTTT
CASSYSISGGDTQYF
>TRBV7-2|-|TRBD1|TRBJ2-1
TGTGCCAGCAGCAAAGCAGGGGGCAGGGTATCCTACAATGAGCAGTTCTTC
CASSKAGGRVSYNEQFF
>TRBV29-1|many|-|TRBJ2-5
TGCAGCGGGAATTCGAAAGAGACCCAGTACTTC
CSGNSKETQYF
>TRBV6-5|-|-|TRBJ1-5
TGTGCCAGCAGTTCAACTTATGGTGGTAACTATCAGCCCCAGCATTTT
CASSSTYGGNYQPQHF
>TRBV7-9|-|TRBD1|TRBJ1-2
TGTGCCAGCAGCCGCGAACAGGGGCGGGCTGGCTACACCTTC
CASSREQGRAGYTF
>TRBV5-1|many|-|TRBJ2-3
TGCGCCAGCAGCGTGGGGTTATCGACAGATACGCAGTATTTT
CASSVGLSTDTQYF
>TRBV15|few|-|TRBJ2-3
TGTGCCACCAGCCCTACCCTGACAGGAGGGGCAGATACGCAGTATTTT
CATSPTLTGGADTQYF
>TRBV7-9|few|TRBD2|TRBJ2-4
TGTGCCAGCAGCGTGACTAGCGGAAACATTCAGTACTTC
CASSVTSGNIQYF
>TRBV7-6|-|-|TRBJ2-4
TGTGCCAGCAGCCCAGGACGTCTGGGAGCCAAAAACATTCAGTACTTC
CASSPGRLGAKNIQYF
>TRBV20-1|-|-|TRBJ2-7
TGCAGTGCTAGTCTCATCGAGCAGTACTTC
CSASLIEQYF
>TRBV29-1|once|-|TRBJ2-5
TGCAGCGTCCGCGGGCCCGGCGAGACCCAGTACTTC
CSVRGPGETQYF
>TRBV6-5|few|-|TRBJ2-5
TGTGCCAGCAGTTACTCGCCAGGGGCGCGGGAGACCCAGTACTTC
CASSYSPGARETQYF
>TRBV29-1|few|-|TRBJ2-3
TGCAGCGTTGCTCTAGTAACGCAGTATTTT
CSVALVTQYF
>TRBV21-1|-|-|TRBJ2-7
TGTGCTATGGGGGGACAGGGAACTTTGGAGCAGTACTTC
CAMGGQGTLEQYF
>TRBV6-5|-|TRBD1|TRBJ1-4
TGTGCCAGCAGTTCCGGACAGGGGGCGTTTAATGAAAAACTGTTTTTT
CASSSGQGAFNEKLFF
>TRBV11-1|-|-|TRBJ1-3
TGTGCCAGCAGCTACGATGCCTCTGGAAACACCATATATTTT
CASSYDASGNTIYF
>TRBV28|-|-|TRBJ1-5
TGTGCCAGCTCCGTCGGGGATCAGCCCCAGCATTTT
CASSVGDQPQHF
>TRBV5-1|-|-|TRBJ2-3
TGCGCCAGCAGCTTGGAGTTGGGTGTCAATACGCAGTATTTT
CASSLELGVNTQYF
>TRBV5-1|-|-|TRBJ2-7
TGCGCCAGCAGCGCCGGGGACACTGGACTACAGTACTTC
CASSAGDTGLQYF
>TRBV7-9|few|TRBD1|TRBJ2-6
TGTGCCAGCAGCTCGACAGGGACCCCACTCGGGGCCAACGTCCTGACTTTC
CASSSTGTPLGANVLTF
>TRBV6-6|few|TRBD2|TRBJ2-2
TGTGCCAGCAGTTACTCGACTAGCGGGGGGTCTACCGGGGAGCTGTTTTTT
CASSYSTSGGSTGELFF
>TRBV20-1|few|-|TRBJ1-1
TGCAGTGCTAGGGAGGATATGAACACTGAAGCTTTCTTT
CSAREDMNTEAFF
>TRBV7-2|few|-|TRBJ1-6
TGTGCCAGCAGCTTAGCTTCAGGGGCAGGGTCACCCCTCCACTTT
CASSLASGAGSPLHF
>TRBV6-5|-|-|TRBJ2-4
TGTGCCAGCAGCCTCCGGGCACCGAGGCCCCCGCAAAACATTCAGTACTTC
CASSLRAPRPPQNIQYF
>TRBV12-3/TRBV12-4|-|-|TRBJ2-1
TGTGCCAGCAGTTTTGGCGGGGAGCACAATGAGCAGTTCTTC
CASSFGGEHNEQFF
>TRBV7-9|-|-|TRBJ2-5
TGTGCCAGCAGCTTAGCCCAGTTCCGGGGAGAGACCCAGTACTTC
CASSLAQFRGETQYF
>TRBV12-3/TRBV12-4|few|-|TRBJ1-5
TGTGCCAGCAGATCTACCCTAAGGCAGCCCCAGCATTTT
CASRSTLRQPQHF
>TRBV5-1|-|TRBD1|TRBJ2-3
TGCGCCACAAGAGGACCTAGGACAGGGGTTGGAGATACGCAGTATTTT
CATRGPRTGVGDTQYF
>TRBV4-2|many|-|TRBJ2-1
TGTGCCAGCAGCCAAGAGGGGTCCGGGGGCAATGAGCAGTTCTTC
CASSQEGSGGNEQFF
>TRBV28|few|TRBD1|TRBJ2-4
TGTGCCAGCAGTTTATCTTCGACAGGGAACATTCAGTACTTC
CASSLSSTGNIQYF
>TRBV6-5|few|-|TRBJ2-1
TGTGCCAGCACCCCTTGGGGGGCCCGGGCTGAGCAGTTCTTC
CASTPWGARAEQFF
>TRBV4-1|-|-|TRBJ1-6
TGCGCCAGCAGCCAAGGATGGACCTGGGATTCACCCCTCCACTTT
CASSQGWTWDSPLHF
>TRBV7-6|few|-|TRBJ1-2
TGTGCCAGCAGCTTAGGGCAGGGCAAGCCCTATGGCTACACCTTC
CASSLGQGKPYGYTF
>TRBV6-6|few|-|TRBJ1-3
TGTGCCAGCAGTTACCGACAGAGGATATGGGACACCATATATTTT
CASSYRQRIWDTIYF
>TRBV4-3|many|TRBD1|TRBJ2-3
TGCGCCAGCAGCCTCGGGACAGGGGAATTGGATACGCAGTATTTT
CASSLGTGELDTQYF
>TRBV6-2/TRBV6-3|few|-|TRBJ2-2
TGTGCCAGCAGCGCCTTGGGGGGGCTGAACACCGGGGAGCTGTTTTTT
CASSALGGLNTGELFF
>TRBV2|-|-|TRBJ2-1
TGTGCCAGCAGAGGCTATACGGATGAGCAGTTCTTC
CASRGYTDEQFF
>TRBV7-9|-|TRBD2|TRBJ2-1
TGTGCCAGCAGCTCAGCGGCTAGCGGGGGCGGGTACAATGAGCAGTTCTTC
CASSSAASGGGYNEQFF
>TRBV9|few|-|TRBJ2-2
TGTGCCAGCAGCGTCCGGGGGGCGGACACCGGGGAGCTGTTTTTT
CASSVRGADTGELFF
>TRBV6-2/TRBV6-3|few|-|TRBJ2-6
TGTGCCATCGGGAACTCTGGGGCCAACGTCCTGACTTTC
CAIGNSGANVLTF
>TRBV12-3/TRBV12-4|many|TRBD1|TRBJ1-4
TGTGCCAGCAGTGACAGGGTAAAGGAAAAACTGTTTTTT
CASSDRVKEKLFF
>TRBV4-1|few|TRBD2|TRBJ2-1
TGCGCCAGCAGCCGGCCACCCGGGACTAGTCACAATGAGCAGTTCTTC
CASSRPPGTSHNEQFF
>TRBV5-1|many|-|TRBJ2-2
TGCGCCAGCAGCTTGGATCAGGGTGTCGACACCGGGGAGCTGTTTTTT
CASSLDQGVDTGELFF
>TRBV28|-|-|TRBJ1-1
TGTGCCAGCACCCCTCCAGGGGCTAACACTGAAGCTTTCTTT
CASTPPGANTEAFF
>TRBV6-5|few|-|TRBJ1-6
TGTGCCAGTTGCCGGGTCCCAAATTCACCCCTCCACTTT
CASCRVPNSPLHF